The present entry profiles one T cell receptor beta chain with its context. Using its own MiXCR run on the RT-PCR reads, TCRdb lists one record per CDR3 protein. In the table there are approximately 31,000 distinct CDR3 sequences, more than 35% of which are singletons. CDR3 length: 14 residues. CDR1 and CDR2 (germline): ENHRY, SYGVKD. V lost 5 bases to trimming and J lost 7 bases, with 15 bases between them. The source of the sample is a study of patients and donors after allogeneic stem cell transplantation. The specimen was blood, either unsorted or a sorted T cell fraction (not recorded which). V and J are TRBV10-3 and TRBJ2-1; D tentatively reads TRBD1 or TRBD2 (5 bases each). The clonotype was recovered from a human donor who was either an allogeneic HSCT recipient or a stem cell or donor lymphocyte infusion donor (not recorded which). It is not recorded whose cells these are; they may come from a transplant donor. The CDR3 here is CAISTGPKSNEQFF. In DNA, the CDR3 is TGTGCCATCAGTACGGGACCCAAGTCGAATGAGCAGTTCTTC.